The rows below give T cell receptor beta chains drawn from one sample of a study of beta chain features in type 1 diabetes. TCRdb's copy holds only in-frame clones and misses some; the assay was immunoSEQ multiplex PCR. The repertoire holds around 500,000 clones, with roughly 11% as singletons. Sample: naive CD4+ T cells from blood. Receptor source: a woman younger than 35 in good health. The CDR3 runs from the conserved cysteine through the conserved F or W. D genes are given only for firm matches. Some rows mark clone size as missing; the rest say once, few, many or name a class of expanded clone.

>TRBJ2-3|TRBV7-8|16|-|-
CASSLVVAGPRDTQYF
TGTGCCAGCAGCTTAGTCGTTGCGGGGCCTAGAGATACGCAGTATTTT
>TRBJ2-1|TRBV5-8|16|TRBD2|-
CASSLGTSGSVHEQFF
TGTGCCAGCAGCTTGGGGACTAGCGGGAGTGTTCATGAGCAGTTCTTC
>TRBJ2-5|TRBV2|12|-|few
CANSLGGETQYF
TGTGCCAACTCCCTTGGGGGGGAGACCCAGTACTTC
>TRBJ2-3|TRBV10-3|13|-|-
CAISADGTDTQYF
TGTGCCATCAGTGCCGACGGCACAGATACGCAGTATTTT
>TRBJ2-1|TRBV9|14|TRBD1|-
CASSTYGTANEQFF
TGTGCCAGCAGCACCTACGGGACAGCCAATGAGCAGTTCTTC
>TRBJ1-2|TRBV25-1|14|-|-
CASSDGPNRYGYTF
TGTGCCAGCAGTGACGGACCCAATCGCTATGGCTACACCTTC
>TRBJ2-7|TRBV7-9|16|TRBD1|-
CASSETLGQGSYEQYF
TGTGCCAGCAGCGAGACATTGGGACAGGGCTCCTACGAGCAGTACTTC
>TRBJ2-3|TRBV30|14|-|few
CAGLDNRGTDTQYF
TGTGCCGGCTTGGATAACAGGGGCACAGATACGCAGTATTTT
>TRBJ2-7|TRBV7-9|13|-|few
CASSSTWTDEQYF
TGTGCCAGCAGCTCGACGTGGACAGACGAGCAGTACTTC
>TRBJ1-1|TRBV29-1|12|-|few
CSVATGYTEAFF
TGCAGCGTAGCAACAGGGTACACTGAAGCTTTCTTT
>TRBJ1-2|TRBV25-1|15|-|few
CASSAPGTPNYGYTF
TGTGCCAGCAGTGCCCCCGGGACACCTAACTATGGCTACACCTTC
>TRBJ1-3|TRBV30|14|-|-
CAHSGLPSGNTIYF
TGTGCCCACTCTGGACTGCCCTCTGGAAACACCATATATTTT
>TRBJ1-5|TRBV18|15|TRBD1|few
CASSAGTGGAQPQHF
TGTGCCAGCTCAGCCGGGACAGGGGGGGCTCAGCCCCAGCATTTT
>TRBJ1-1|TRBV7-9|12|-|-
CASSRGQPEAFF
TGTGCCAGCAGCCGAGGACAGCCAGAGGCTTTCTTT
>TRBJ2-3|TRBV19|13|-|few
CASSTRGADTQYF
TGTGCCAGTAGTACTAGGGGAGCAGATACGCAGTATTTT
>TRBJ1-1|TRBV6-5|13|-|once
CASSYSIVGRSFF
TGTGCCAGCAGTTACTCGATTGTTGGGCGTTCCTTCTTT
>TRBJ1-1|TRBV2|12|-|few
CASIRTGSEAFF
TGTGCCAGCATTAGGACGGGATCTGAAGCTTTCTTT
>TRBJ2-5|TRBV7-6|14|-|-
CASSRSGTSETQYF
TGTGCCAGCAGCCGATCCGGGACGTCGGAGACCCAGTACTTC
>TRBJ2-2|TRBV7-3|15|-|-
CASSLNRRDTGELFF
TGTGCCAGCAGCTTAAATAGAAGAGACACCGGGGAGCTGTTTTTT
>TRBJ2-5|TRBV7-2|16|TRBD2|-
CASSLWSAGGSETQYF
TGTGCCAGCAGCTTATGGAGTGCGGGAGGGTCAGAGACCCAGTACTTC
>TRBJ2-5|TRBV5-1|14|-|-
CASSLEGSQETQYF
TGCGCCAGCAGCTTGGAGGGGAGCCAAGAGACCCAGTACTTC
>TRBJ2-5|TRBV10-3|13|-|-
CAISGTVQETQYF
TGTGCCATCAGTGGGACTGTACAAGAGACCCAGTACTTC
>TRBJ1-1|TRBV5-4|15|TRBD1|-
CASSSRPGQGTEAFF
TGTGCCAGCAGCTCAAGACCGGGACAGGGCACTGAAGCTTTCTTT